The clone carrying this T cell receptor (beta chain) has ten or more counts. The target antigen is unknown. The data were obtained in a study of CD8 T cells in ankylosing spondylitis. TCRdb itself ran the 5' RACE reads through MiXCR, one entry per CDR3 protein. This table has roughly 400,000 distinct CDR3 sequences, around 24% appearing once. Study-wide results and caveats: About 8 highly homologous variants made up a TCR beta motif, and this motif appeared characteristic of ankylosing spondylitis blood. Disease-linked clones bore a CD8+ phenotype and were relatively rare in peripheral blood. Reportedly, disease-linked clones are significantly enriched in ankylosing spondylitis patients' matched synovial fluid. In the blood and synovial fluid of reactive arthritis, some motif variants had been previously reported.

This TCR was sampled from a male donor with ankylosing spondylitis. Sequenced material: blood, either unsorted or a sorted T cell fraction (not recorded which).

The CDR3 sequence: CSVEETSNGNIQYF. CDR3 nucleotide sequence: TGCAGCGTTGAAGAAACCTCAAACGGAAACATTCAGTACTTC. This chain links TRBV29-1 with TRBJ2-4; the D is unclear. Germline V gene sequence: CDR1 SQVTM, CDR2 ANQGSEA. Trimming took off 0 bases at V and 6 bases at J, with 12 bases between the two ends. CDR3 length: 14 amino acids.